These 14 T cell receptor beta chains originate from one sample sequenced in a study of CDR3 diversity in severe acne. TCRdb reanalysed the PCR reads using MiXCR and keeps one entry per CDR3 protein. In the table there are about 93,000 distinct CDR3 sequences, about half of which are singletons. The sample was blood. These receptors all come from a male donor in good health, serving as a control.

This chain connects TRBV10-3 to TRBJ2-7; 15 nucleotides line up with TRBD2. The CDR3 covers 15 residues. Germline V gene sequence: CDR1 ENHRY, CDR2 SYGVKD. V lost 5 bases to trimming and J lost 4 bases; unmatched junction nucleotides: 3. The CDR3 DNA reads as TGTGCCATCAGTCCAGGGACTAGCGGGGGGTACGAGCAGTACTTC. Translation gives CAISPGTSGGYEQYF.

This clonotype was seen many times. The chain combines TRBV28 with TRBJ2-7; 11 bases line up with TRBD2. The germline CDR1 and CDR2 sequences are MDHEN and SYDVKM. Trimming at V came to 6 bases and at J to 2 bases, leaving 6 bases not matched to a gene. The CDR3 has 15 residues. The CDR3 nucleotides are TGTGCCAGCAGCCCAGTAGCGGGAGGGCCCTACGAGCAGTACTTC. Translated: CASSPVAGGPYEQYF.

By share of the sample, this clonotype is medium-sized. This chain connects TRBV7-9 to TRBJ2-1; D tentatively fits TRBD1 or TRBD2 (5 bases each). The CDR3 length is 13 residues. In germline, CDR1 is SEHNR, CDR2 FQNEAQ (reference sequence). Trimming left V 8 bases short and J 12 bases short, with 20 bases between. The CDR3 loop reads CASLAWVRGGQFF. The CDR3 DNA follows: TGTGCCAGCCTCGCATGGGTGAGGGGCGGGCAGTTCTTC.

The chain combines TRBV9 with TRBJ2-1, with 13 bases matching TRBD2. CDR3 size: 15 residues. Germline V gene data show CDR1 as SGDLS and CDR2 as YYNGEE. V trimming: 2 bases; J trimming: 8 bases; junction bases outside the gene matches: 4. CDR3 in DNA: TGTGCCAGCAGCGTTGGACTAGCGGGAGAGGATGAGCAGTTCTTC. Its protein is CASSVGLAGEDEQFF.

This chain joins TRBV2 and TRBJ2-7; 9 nucleotides align to TRBD2. Trimming at V came to 6 bases and at J to 7 bases, leaving 13 bases not matched to a gene. The germline V gene has CDR1 SNHLY and CDR2 FYNNEI. This CDR3 has 15 residues. The CDR3 is CASRSSIAGVGEQYF. DNA of the CDR3: TGTGCCAGCAGATCCTCGATAGCGGGAGTCGGGGAGCAGTACTTC.

The chain carries TRBV10-1 and TRBJ2-2, with unresolved D. V lost 2 bases, J lost 7 bases, and 26 bases lay in between. The CDR3 spans 19 residues. Per germline, CDR1 WNHNN and CDR2 SYGVQD (reference sequence). As DNA, the CDR3 is TGCGCCAGCAGTGAGCATCCCTCGGCGACCCCACACCGGGTCGGGGAGCTGTTTTTT. This translates into CASSEHPSATPHRVGELFF.

The chain couples TRBV7-9 to TRBJ2-7, with 7 bases identical to TRBD1. CDR1 SEHNR and CDR2 FQNEAQ come from the germline V gene (reference sequence). After removal of 0 bases from V and 4 bases from J, the junction contained 6 bases not matched to a gene. The CDR3 is made up of 15 amino acids. The CDR3 protein is CASSLATGRGYEQYF. The CDR3 DNA sequence: TGTGCCAGCAGCTTAGCGACAGGGAGAGGATACGAGCAGTACTTC.

The gene calls are TRBV4-1 and TRBJ2-7; the match to TRBD1 covers 10 bases. Per germline, CDR1 MGHRA and CDR2 YSYEKL. The CDR3 is 14 residues long. V dropped 3 bases and J dropped 5; count of bases not matched to a gene: 4. As DNA, the CDR3 is TGCGCCAGCAGCCAGGGACAGGGGCTTCACGAGCAGTACTTC. Its protein product is CASSQGQGLHEQYF.

This chain connects TRBV18 to TRBJ1-5; 8 nucleotides agree with TRBD1. V lost 2 bases, J lost 6 bases, and 3 bases stayed unmatched. Germline assignment: CDR1 KGHSH and CDR2 LQKENI. The CDR3 has 14 amino acids. The CDR3 loop is CASSPTGGCQPQHF. The CDR3 bases are TGTGCCAGCTCACCAACAGGGGGATGTCAGCCCCAGCATTTT.

In its sample, this clonotype was seen a few times. The chain couples TRBV9 to TRBJ1-6; D gene uncertain. The length of the CDR3 is 15 residues. Trimming cost V 4 bases and J 8 bases, with 16 bases left between them. Germline CDR1 SGDLS, CDR2 YYNGEE. CDR3 region: CASSFSTEGYSPLHF. The DNA of the CDR3 is TGTGCCAGCAGCTTTTCGACGGAGGGATATTCACCCCTCCACTTT.

There are a few counts of this clonotype. The chain combines TRBV7-2 with TRBJ1-6, with no clear D. V lost 2 bases, J lost 17 bases, and 16 bases lay in between. CDR1 SGHTA and CDR2 FQGNSA come from the germline V gene. This CDR3 has 13 residues. DNA for the CDR3: TGTGCCAGCAGCTTATTGGAAGGCTCCTCCTTCCACTTT. As protein: CASSLLEGSSFHF.

This clonotype showed up many times. This rearrangement joins TRBV7-6 to TRBJ2-7; D unresolved. Germline values: CDR1 SGHVS, CDR2 FNYEAQ. This CDR3 region has 14 residues. V was pared by 1 base and J by 6 bases, with 13 bases between. CDR3 in amino acids: CASSLGGKGGEQYF. The CDR3 DNA sequence: TGTGCCAGCAGCTTAGGAGGTAAGGGTGGCGAGCAGTACTTC.

The CDR3 nucleotides are TGTGCCAGCAGCCAAGATAGACGGGGGGATGAAAAACTGTTTTTT. Protein: CASSQDRRGDEKLFF. The chain is built from TRBV4-2 and TRBJ1-4; the D gene is possibly TRBD1 (5 bases). Germline CDR1 and CDR2: LGHNA and YNFKEQ. V lost 0 bases, J lost 6 bases, and 11 bases lay in between. This CDR3 contains 15 residues.

This clonotype was observed a few times. V gene TRBV28 combines with J gene TRBJ1-1; TRBD1 is a possible D gene (6 bases). The CDR3 has 14 residues. Trimming cost V 3 bases and J 9 bases, with 17 bases left between them. Germline assignment: CDR1 MDHEN and CDR2 SYDVKM. CDR3 DNA sequence: TGTGCCAGCAGTTTGTCCTGGGGCGACAGGAAAGCTTTCTTT. This gives the protein CASSLSWGDRKAFF. Combining the CDR3 with reference TRBV28 and TRBJ1-1 gives the whole variable domain DVKVTQSSRYLVKRTGEKVFLECVQDMDHENMFWYRQDPGLGLRLIYFSYDVKMKEKGDIPEGYSVSREKKERFSLILESASTNQTSMYLCASSLSWGDRKAFFGQGTRLTVV.